These T cell receptor beta chains were read from a single sample in a study of early T cells in non-severe SARS-CoV-2 infection. TCRdb independently ran MiXCR on the 5' RACE reads; one entry per CDR3 protein. The sample lists 32,000 or so distinct CDR3 sequences; over 9% were seen once. Specimen: whole blood. These receptors were collected from an adult who was a healthcare worker with PCR-confirmed SARS-CoV-2 infection or an uninfected control (not recorded which). The CDR3 runs from the conserved cysteine through the conserved F or W. The D gene is left open where the match is weak. Rows give clone size only sometimes, using once, few, many, or a class for an expanded clone.

v_call: TRBV11-2
j_call: TRBJ2-7
cdr3_length: 15
clone_size: -
d_call: -
cdr3_nt: TGTGCCAGCAACTTAGTTTTGGGACAAACCTACGAGCAGTACTTC
cdr3_aa: CASNLVLGQTYEQYF

v_call: TRBV7-9
j_call: TRBJ2-3
cdr3_length: 14
clone_size: many
d_call: TRBD2
cdr3_nt: TGTGCCAGCAGCCCGGGACTAGACACAGATACGCAGTATTTT
cdr3_aa: CASSPGLDTDTQYF

v_call: TRBV4-3
j_call: TRBJ1-4
cdr3_length: 17
clone_size: many
d_call: TRBD1
cdr3_nt: TGCGCCAGCAGCCAGATTTTGTCCGGGACAGGTTCGGGTTATCTGTTTTTT
cdr3_aa: CASSQILSGTGSGYLFF

v_call: TRBV9
j_call: TRBJ2-3
cdr3_length: 16
clone_size: many
d_call: -
cdr3_nt: TGTGCCAGCAGCGGGGCCCCTGGGTCAGTCACAGATACGCAGTATTTT
cdr3_aa: CASSGAPGSVTDTQYF

v_call: TRBV4-3
j_call: TRBJ1-4
cdr3_length: 16
clone_size: many
d_call: -
cdr3_nt: TGCGCCAGCAGCCAAGATGGGGCGGAGGATGGGGAAAAACTGTTTTTT
cdr3_aa: CASSQDGAEDGEKLFF

v_call: TRBV20-1
j_call: TRBJ1-4
cdr3_length: 14
clone_size: few
d_call: -
cdr3_nt: TGCAGTGCTAGTGACCCTGTCCTGACAGGAAAACTGTTTTTT
cdr3_aa: CSASDPVLTGKLFF

v_call: TRBV18
j_call: TRBJ1-4
cdr3_length: 13
clone_size: many
d_call: -
cdr3_nt: TGTGCCAGCTCTACGGACACGAGTGAAAAACTGTTTTTT
cdr3_aa: CASSTDTSEKLFF

v_call: TRBV20-1
j_call: TRBJ1-1
cdr3_length: 11
clone_size: -
d_call: -
cdr3_nt: TGCAGTGCTGAACAGAACACTGAAGCTTTCTTT
cdr3_aa: CSAEQNTEAFF

v_call: TRBV10-3
j_call: TRBJ1-1
cdr3_length: 11
clone_size: -
d_call: -
cdr3_nt: TGTGCCATCAGTGAAGGCCCCGAAGCTTTCTTT
cdr3_aa: CAISEGPEAFF

v_call: TRBV24-1
j_call: TRBJ2-1
cdr3_length: 13
clone_size: many
d_call: -
cdr3_nt: TGTGCCACCAGTGCGCGGACTTACAATGAGCAGTTCTTC
cdr3_aa: CATSARTYNEQFF

v_call: TRBV14
j_call: TRBJ1-4
cdr3_length: 14
clone_size: many
d_call: -
cdr3_nt: TGTGCCAGCAGCCGCCAAGGGACAAGTGAAAAACTGTTTTTT
cdr3_aa: CASSRQGTSEKLFF

v_call: TRBV4-1
j_call: TRBJ1-5
cdr3_length: 13
clone_size: many
d_call: -
cdr3_nt: TGCGCCAGCAGCCAAGGTCAGGATCAGCCCCAGCATTTT
cdr3_aa: CASSQGQDQPQHF

v_call: TRBV20-1
j_call: TRBJ2-2
cdr3_length: 15
clone_size: -
d_call: -
cdr3_nt: TGCAGTGCTAGAGATCCGAACAGGGCGGGCGGGGAGCTGTTTTTT
cdr3_aa: CSARDPNRAGGELFF

v_call: TRBV3-1
j_call: TRBJ2-7
cdr3_length: 11
clone_size: many
d_call: -
cdr3_nt: TGTGCCAGCAGCCCCGGGGGAGAGCAGTACTTC
cdr3_aa: CASSPGGEQYF

v_call: TRBV7-9
j_call: TRBJ2-2
cdr3_length: 15
clone_size: many
d_call: -
cdr3_nt: TGTGCCAGCAGCGAACGAGAGGGTCGTACCGGGGAGCTGTTTTTT
cdr3_aa: CASSEREGRTGELFF

v_call: TRBV29-1
j_call: TRBJ1-1
cdr3_length: 15
clone_size: many
d_call: -
cdr3_nt: TGCAGCGTTGAAGTCCCGGGTTTGGGGAACACTGAAGCTTTCTTT
cdr3_aa: CSVEVPGLGNTEAFF

v_call: TRBV7-9
j_call: TRBJ1-2
cdr3_length: 12
clone_size: few
d_call: -
cdr3_nt: TGTGCCAGCAGTTTGTCAGGGGATGGCTACACCTTC
cdr3_aa: CASSLSGDGYTF

v_call: TRBV7-2
j_call: TRBJ2-3
cdr3_length: 17
clone_size: few
d_call: -
cdr3_nt: TGTGCCAGCAGTTATATCCCCACACAGCCCCCCACAGATACGCAGTATTTT
cdr3_aa: CASSYIPTQPPTDTQYF

v_call: TRBV7-6
j_call: TRBJ1-1
cdr3_length: 14
clone_size: -
d_call: TRBD1
cdr3_nt: TGTGCCAGCAGCTTATTCGGGACAGGGAGTGAAGCTTTCTTT
cdr3_aa: CASSLFGTGSEAFF

v_call: TRBV5-1
j_call: TRBJ2-7
cdr3_length: 13
clone_size: many
d_call: -
cdr3_nt: TGCGCCAGCAGCCAAACTCCCTCCTACGAGCAGTACTTC
cdr3_aa: CASSQTPSYEQYF

v_call: TRBV5-4
j_call: TRBJ2-1
cdr3_length: 11
clone_size: many
d_call: -
cdr3_nt: TGTGCCAGCAGCTTGGGGGGGCTGGAGTTCTTC
cdr3_aa: CASSLGGLEFF

v_call: TRBV7-3
j_call: TRBJ2-7
cdr3_length: 13
clone_size: -
d_call: -
cdr3_nt: TGTGCCAGCAGCGAAAGGGCAGCCTACGAGCAGTACTTC
cdr3_aa: CASSERAAYEQYF

v_call: TRBV12-3/TRBV12-4
j_call: TRBJ2-7
cdr3_length: 13
clone_size: few
d_call: -
cdr3_nt: TGTGCCAGCAGTTTGGAGGCACCTTACGAGCAGTACTTC
cdr3_aa: CASSLEAPYEQYF

v_call: TRBV7-6
j_call: TRBJ2-1
cdr3_length: 15
clone_size: -
d_call: -
cdr3_nt: TGTGCCTTTTGGGACCCGGGGGTGCCCTACAATGAGCAGTTCTTC
cdr3_aa: CAFWDPGVPYNEQFF

v_call: TRBV12-3/TRBV12-4
j_call: TRBJ2-6
cdr3_length: 15
clone_size: many
d_call: -
cdr3_nt: TGTGCCAGCAGTTTCCGGGGGTCTGGGGCCAACGTCCTGACTTTC
cdr3_aa: CASSFRGSGANVLTF

v_call: TRBV5-4
j_call: TRBJ1-2
cdr3_length: 13
clone_size: many
d_call: -
cdr3_nt: TGTGCCAGCCGTCCCCGGGCTAACTATGGCTACACCTTC
cdr3_aa: CASRPRANYGYTF

v_call: TRBV12-3/TRBV12-4
j_call: TRBJ1-1
cdr3_length: 10
clone_size: few
d_call: -
cdr3_nt: TGTGCCACGCTGAACACTGAAGCTTTCTTT
cdr3_aa: CATLNTEAFF

v_call: TRBV20-1
j_call: TRBJ2-1
cdr3_length: 15
clone_size: many
d_call: TRBD2
cdr3_nt: TGCAGTGCTAGAGCGGGTGAGCGGGGGTCCAATGAGCAGTTCTTC
cdr3_aa: CSARAGERGSNEQFF

v_call: TRBV11-3
j_call: TRBJ2-3
cdr3_length: 12
clone_size: many
d_call: -
cdr3_nt: TGTGCCAGCAGCTTCCCTGGGGATACGCAGTATTTT
cdr3_aa: CASSFPGDTQYF

v_call: TRBV11-1
j_call: TRBJ2-7
cdr3_length: 11
clone_size: many
d_call: -
cdr3_nt: TGTGCCAGCAGCGGCAGGGGTGAGCAGTACTTC
cdr3_aa: CASSGRGEQYF

v_call: TRBV11-2
j_call: TRBJ1-1
cdr3_length: 15
clone_size: few
d_call: -
cdr3_nt: TGTGCCAGCAGCTTAGGGGCCGGGAGGAACACTGAAGCTTTCTTT
cdr3_aa: CASSLGAGRNTEAFF

v_call: TRBV5-6
j_call: TRBJ2-7
cdr3_length: 15
clone_size: many
d_call: TRBD1
cdr3_nt: TGTGCCAGCAGCTTGCCTGGGACAGGAGACTACGAGCAGTACTTC
cdr3_aa: CASSLPGTGDYEQYF

v_call: TRBV6-2/TRBV6-3
j_call: TRBJ2-3
cdr3_length: 16
clone_size: few
d_call: -
cdr3_nt: TGTGCCAGCAGTTACAACGGACAGCCCCGCACAGATACGCAGTATTTT
cdr3_aa: CASSYNGQPRTDTQYF

v_call: TRBV6-2/TRBV6-3
j_call: TRBJ2-3
cdr3_length: 15
clone_size: many
d_call: TRBD2
cdr3_nt: TGTGCCGGGGCGTTTATAGCGGGGGGGCTAGATACGCAGTATTTT
cdr3_aa: CAGAFIAGGLDTQYF

v_call: TRBV18
j_call: TRBJ1-1
cdr3_length: 13
clone_size: few
d_call: -
cdr3_nt: TGTGCCAGCTCACCAGGAGTAGGATCTGAAGCTTTCTTT
cdr3_aa: CASSPGVGSEAFF

v_call: TRBV5-1
j_call: TRBJ1-2
cdr3_length: 13
clone_size: many
d_call: -
cdr3_nt: TGCGCCAGCAGCTCCAAAGGTTCTGATGGCTACACCTTC
cdr3_aa: CASSSKGSDGYTF

v_call: TRBV7-9
j_call: TRBJ1-6
cdr3_length: 16
clone_size: many
d_call: -
cdr3_nt: TGTGCCAGCAGCCCCGGGGCGAACTCCTATAATTCACCCCTCCACTTT
cdr3_aa: CASSPGANSYNSPLHF

v_call: TRBV10-3
j_call: TRBJ2-7
cdr3_length: 12
clone_size: -
d_call: -
cdr3_nt: TGTGCCATCAGTGAGTTCTCATACGAGCAGTACTTC
cdr3_aa: CAISEFSYEQYF

v_call: TRBV7-2
j_call: TRBJ2-3
cdr3_length: 13
clone_size: many
d_call: TRBD1
cdr3_nt: TGTGCCAGCACGGGACAGGGTCCAGATACGCAATATTTT
cdr3_aa: CASTGQGPDTQYF

v_call: TRBV29-1
j_call: TRBJ2-5
cdr3_length: 12
clone_size: many
d_call: -
cdr3_nt: TGCAGCGCGCATGCGGCGAGAGAGACCCAGTACTTC
cdr3_aa: CSAHAARETQYF

v_call: TRBV7-2
j_call: TRBJ2-3
cdr3_length: 14
clone_size: many
d_call: -
cdr3_nt: TGTGCCAGCAGCTTAAGAGTGGGCACAGATACGCAGTATTTT
cdr3_aa: CASSLRVGTDTQYF